The 11 T cell receptor beta chains given below trace back to one sample, sequenced in a study of shared clonotypes between healthy human individuals. Repertoires were generated with immunoSEQ multiplex PCR, while TCRdb's copy carries only in-frame clones and drops some. Counted here are roughly 2.6 million clones, 90% to 95% occurring once; the ten biggest clones make up around 0.14%. Sequenced sample: naive CD4+ T cells sorted from blood. Stated subset: CD45RA+ positively selected. The receptors derive from a man between 18 and 35 years old in good health.

This chain connects TRBV2 to TRBJ1-5, with 9 bases aligning to TRBD1. Trimming took 5 bases from V and 7 from J; bases not matched to a gene: 9. Germline V gene sequence: CDR1 SNHLY, CDR2 FYNNEI. This CDR3 is built from 15 residues. CDR3 sequence: CASSTGTGSGQPQHF. In nucleotides, the CDR3 is TGTGCCAGCAGTACCGGGACAGGGAGCGGGCAGCCCCAGCATTTT.

This clone was picked up one time. The sample carries other DNA sequences with the same CDR3. This chain links TRBV28 with TRBJ1-2; the D gene is possibly TRBD1 (5 bases). The V end lost 4 bases, the J end lost 4 bases, and 10 bases lay between the germline ends. The CDR3 length is 13 residues. Germline lookup yields CDR1 MDHEN and CDR2 SYDVKM. This chain's CDR3 is CASSSGASYGYTF. The DNA of the CDR3 is TGTGCCAGCAGTTCCGGGGCCAGCTATGGCTACACCTTC.

The genes are TRBV5-1 and TRBJ2-7; the D is unclear. The CDR3 consists of 14 residues. Trimming pared 3 bases from V and 3 bases from J, leaving 13 bases between. The germline V gene has CDR1 SGHRS and CDR2 YFSETQ. The CDR3 nucleotides are TGCGCCAGCAGCTGGGCCGGCGACGGCTACGAGCAGTACTTC. Its protein product is CASSWAGDGYEQYF.

The rearrangement joins TRBV14 to TRBJ2-5; 7 nucleotides match TRBD1. V was clipped by 0 bases and J by 3 bases; unmatched bases: 13. This CDR3 region has 18 residues. CDR1 SGHDN and CDR2 FVKESK come from the germline V gene. CDR3 sequence reads: CASSQDSRTGGKKETQYF. Written as DNA, the CDR3 is TGTGCCAGCAGCCAAGATTCGAGGACAGGCGGAAAAAAAGAGACCCAGTACTTC.

The count of this clone is one. This sequence joins TRBV4-3 and TRBJ1-4, with unresolved D. With 0 bases removed from V and 1 base from J, the gap between germline ends came to 6 bases. Germline lookup yields CDR1 LGHNA and CDR2 YSLEER. The CDR3 has 15 amino acids. This chain's CDR3 is CASSQDTRTNEKLFF. As DNA, the CDR3 is TGCGCCAGCAGCCAAGATACCAGAACTAATGAAAAACTGTTTTTT.

CDR3 DNA sequence: TGTGCCAGCAGTTACTCGGGGGGGGAAGAGACCCAGTACTTC. Protein sequence: CASSYSGGEETQYF. The chain links TRBV6-6 to TRBJ2-5; TRBD2 agrees at 7 bases. Germline V gene sequence: CDR1 MNHNY, CDR2 SVGAGI (reference sequence). This CDR3 comprises 14 residues. V trimming: 0 bases; J trimming: 3 bases; junction bases outside the gene matches: 1.

The genes are TRBV4-2 and TRBJ2-2; no definite D call. The germline V gene encodes CDR1 LGHNA and CDR2 YNFKEQ. This CDR3 has 13 amino acids. Trimming cost V 3 bases and J 5 bases, with 7 bases left between them. The CDR3 here is CASSHPPTGELFF. The CDR3 DNA sequence: TGTGCCAGCAGCCATCCCCCGACCGGGGAGCTGTTTTTT.

The chain has TRBV7-7 and TRBJ1-5; the D is unclear. The germline gives CDR1 SSHAT, CDR2 FNYEAQ (reference sequence). The CDR3 sequence is 8 residues long. CDR3 coding DNA: TGTGCTCTTTCGCCCCAGCATTTT. It translates to CALSPQHF.

A single count supports this clone. The chain has TRBV19 and TRBJ1-2, with D tentatively TRBD1 (5 bases). The CDR3 spans 16 residues. Germline V gene lookup returns CDR1 LNHDA and CDR2 SQIVND (reference sequence). The V end lost 5 bases, the J end lost 8 bases, and 24 bases lay between the germline ends. The CDR3 nucleotides are TGTGCCAGTAGTTCTATAGGGACTGCTCGCTTGGGAGGCTACACCTTC. It yields the protein CASSSIGTARLGGYTF.

This chain uses TRBV2 with TRBJ1-5; D ambiguous. Trimming shortened V by 2 bases and J by 7 bases, and 15 bases separated the two germline ends. Germline V gives CDR1 SNHLY, CDR2 FYNNEI. The CDR3 is 15 residues long. The CDR3 region is CASSESWVGGQPQHF. The CDR3 DNA follows: TGTGCCAGCAGTGAATCCTGGGTCGGCGGGCAGCCCCAGCATTTT.

The gene calls are TRBV2 and TRBJ1-2; 7 positions agree with TRBD1. Trimming at V came to 7 bases and at J to 8 bases, leaving 10 bases not matched to a gene. This CDR3 spans 13 amino acids. Germline CDR1 and CDR2: SNHLY and FYNNEI. The CDR3 reads CASNLQGKAGYTF. The CDR3 region has the DNA TGTGCCAGCAACCTACAGGGGAAAGCAGGCTACACCTTC.